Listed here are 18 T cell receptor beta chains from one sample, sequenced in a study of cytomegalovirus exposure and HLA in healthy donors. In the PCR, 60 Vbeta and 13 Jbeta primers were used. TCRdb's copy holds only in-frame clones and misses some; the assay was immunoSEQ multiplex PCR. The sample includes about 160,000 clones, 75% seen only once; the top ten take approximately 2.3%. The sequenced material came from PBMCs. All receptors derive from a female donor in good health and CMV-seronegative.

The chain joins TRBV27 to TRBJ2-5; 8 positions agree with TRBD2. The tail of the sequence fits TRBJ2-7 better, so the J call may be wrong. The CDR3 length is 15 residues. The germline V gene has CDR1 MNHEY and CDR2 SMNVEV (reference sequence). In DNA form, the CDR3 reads TGTGCCAGCAGTTTAGGAGCGGGAGACAACTACGAGCAGTACTTC. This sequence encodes CASSLGAGDNYEQYF.

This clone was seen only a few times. CDR3 sequence reads: CASSGGVEYNEQFF. DNA for the CDR3: TGTGCCAGCAGTGGGGGGGTCGAGTACAATGAGCAGTTCTTC. The J gene is TRBJ2-1, the V gene TRBV6-1; a possible D gene is TRBD2 (6 bases). The CDR3 sequence is 14 residues long. Per germline, CDR1 MNHNS and CDR2 SASEGT. V shed 4 bases and J shed 4 bases, with 11 bases lying between them.

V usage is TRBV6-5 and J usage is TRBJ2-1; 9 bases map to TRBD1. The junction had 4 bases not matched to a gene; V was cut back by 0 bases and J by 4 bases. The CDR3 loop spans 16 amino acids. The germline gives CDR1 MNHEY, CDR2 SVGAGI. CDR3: CASSYSTGGKYNEQFF. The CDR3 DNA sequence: TGTGCCAGCAGTTACTCCACAGGGGGCAAGTACAATGAGCAGTTCTTC.

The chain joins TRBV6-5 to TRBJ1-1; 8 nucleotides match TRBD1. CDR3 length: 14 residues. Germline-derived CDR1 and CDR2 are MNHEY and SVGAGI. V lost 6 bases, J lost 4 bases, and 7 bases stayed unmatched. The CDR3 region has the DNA TGTGCCAGCAGCGGACAGGGTGGTGGCACTGAAGCTTTCTTT. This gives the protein CASSGQGGGTEAFF.

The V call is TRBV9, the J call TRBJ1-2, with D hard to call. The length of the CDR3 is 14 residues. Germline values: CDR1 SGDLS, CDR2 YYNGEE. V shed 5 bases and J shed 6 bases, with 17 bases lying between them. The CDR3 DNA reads TGTGCCAGCAGTGACCAAGTCCCAACAGATGGCTACACCTTC. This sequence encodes CASSDQVPTDGYTF.

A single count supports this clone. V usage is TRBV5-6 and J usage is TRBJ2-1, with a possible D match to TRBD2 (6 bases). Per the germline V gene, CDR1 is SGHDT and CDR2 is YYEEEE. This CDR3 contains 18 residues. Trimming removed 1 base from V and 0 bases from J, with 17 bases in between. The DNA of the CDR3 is TGTGCCAGCAGCTTGCGACGGACGGGAGAGAGCTCCTACAATGAGCAGTTCTTC. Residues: CASSLRRTGESSYNEQFF.

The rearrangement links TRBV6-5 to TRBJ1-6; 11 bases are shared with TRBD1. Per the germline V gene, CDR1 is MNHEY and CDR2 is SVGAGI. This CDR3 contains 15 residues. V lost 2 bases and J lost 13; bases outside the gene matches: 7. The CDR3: CASSYRTGGISPLHF. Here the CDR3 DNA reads TGTGCCAGCAGTTACCGGACAGGGGGCATATCCCCCCTCCACTTT.

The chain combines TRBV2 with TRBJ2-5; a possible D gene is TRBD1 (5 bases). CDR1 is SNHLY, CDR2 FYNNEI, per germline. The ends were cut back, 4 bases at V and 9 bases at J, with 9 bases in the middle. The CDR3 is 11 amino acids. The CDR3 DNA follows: TGTGCCAGCAGTGTCAAGGGGCCCCAGTACTTC. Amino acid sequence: CASSVKGPQYF.

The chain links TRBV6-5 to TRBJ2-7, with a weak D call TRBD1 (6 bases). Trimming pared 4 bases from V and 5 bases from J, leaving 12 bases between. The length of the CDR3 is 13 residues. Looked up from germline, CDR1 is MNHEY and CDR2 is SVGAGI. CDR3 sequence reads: CASSWDTRDEQYF. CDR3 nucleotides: TGTGCCAGCAGTTGGGACACCAGGGACGAGCAGTACTTC.

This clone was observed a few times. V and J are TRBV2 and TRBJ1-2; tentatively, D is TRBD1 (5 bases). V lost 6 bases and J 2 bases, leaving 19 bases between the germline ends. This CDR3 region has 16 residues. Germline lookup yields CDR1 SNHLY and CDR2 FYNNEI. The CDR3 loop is CASSEFQGPANYGYTF. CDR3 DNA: TGTGCCAGCAGCGAATTTCAGGGCCCAGCCAACTATGGCTACACCTTC.

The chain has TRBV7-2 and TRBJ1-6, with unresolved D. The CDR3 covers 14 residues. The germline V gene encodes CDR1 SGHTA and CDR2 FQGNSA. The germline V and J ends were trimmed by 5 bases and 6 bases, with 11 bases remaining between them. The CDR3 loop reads CASSTVQRNSPLHF. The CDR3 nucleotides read TGTGCCAGCAGCACCGTCCAGCGTAATTCACCCCTCCACTTT.

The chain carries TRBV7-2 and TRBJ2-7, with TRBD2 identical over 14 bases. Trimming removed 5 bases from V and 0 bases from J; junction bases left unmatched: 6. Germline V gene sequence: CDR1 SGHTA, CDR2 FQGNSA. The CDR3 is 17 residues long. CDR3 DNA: TGTGCCAGCAGCCCGACTAGCGGGAGGGCGAGCTCCTACGAGCAGTACTTC. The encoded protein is CASSPTSGRASSYEQYF.

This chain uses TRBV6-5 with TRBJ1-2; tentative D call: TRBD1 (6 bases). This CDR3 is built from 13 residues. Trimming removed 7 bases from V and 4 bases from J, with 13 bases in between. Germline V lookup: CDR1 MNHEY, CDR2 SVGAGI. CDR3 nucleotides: TGTGCCAGCATGGCGGTCAGGGGCTATGGCTACACCTTC. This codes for CASMAVRGYGYTF.

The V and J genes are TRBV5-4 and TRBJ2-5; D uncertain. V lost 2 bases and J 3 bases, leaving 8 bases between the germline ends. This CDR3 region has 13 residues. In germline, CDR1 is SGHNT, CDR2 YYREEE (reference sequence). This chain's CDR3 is CASSLDTKETQYF. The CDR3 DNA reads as TGTGCCAGCAGCTTAGATACTAAAGAGACCCAGTACTTC.

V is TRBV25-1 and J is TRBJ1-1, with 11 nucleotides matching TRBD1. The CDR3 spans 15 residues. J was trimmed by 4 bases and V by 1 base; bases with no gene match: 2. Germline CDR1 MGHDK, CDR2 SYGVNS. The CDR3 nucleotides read TGTGCCAGCAGTGAATGGGACAGGGGGACCACTGAAGCTTTCTTT. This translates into CASSEWDRGTTEAFF.

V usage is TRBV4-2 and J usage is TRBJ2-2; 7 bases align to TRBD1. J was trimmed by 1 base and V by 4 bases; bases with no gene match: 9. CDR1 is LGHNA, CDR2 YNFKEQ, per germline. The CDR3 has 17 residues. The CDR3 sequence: CASSRLQGGQNTGELFF. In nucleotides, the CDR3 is TGTGCCAGCAGCCGTCTACAAGGGGGCCAGAACACCGGGGAGCTGTTTTTT.

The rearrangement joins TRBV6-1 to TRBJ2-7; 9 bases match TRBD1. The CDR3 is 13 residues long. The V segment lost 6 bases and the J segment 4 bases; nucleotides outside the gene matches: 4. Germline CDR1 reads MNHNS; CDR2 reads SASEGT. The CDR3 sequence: CASRWTGAYEQYF. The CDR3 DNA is TGTGCCAGCAGGTGGACAGGGGCGTACGAGCAGTACTTC.

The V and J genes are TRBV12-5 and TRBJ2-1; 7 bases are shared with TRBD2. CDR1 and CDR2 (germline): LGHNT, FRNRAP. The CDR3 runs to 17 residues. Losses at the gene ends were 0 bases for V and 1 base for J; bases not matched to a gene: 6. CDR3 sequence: CASGLVLTGGSYNEQFF. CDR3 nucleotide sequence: TGTGCTAGTGGTTTGGTTTTAACGGGGGGATCCTACAATGAGCAGTTCTTC.